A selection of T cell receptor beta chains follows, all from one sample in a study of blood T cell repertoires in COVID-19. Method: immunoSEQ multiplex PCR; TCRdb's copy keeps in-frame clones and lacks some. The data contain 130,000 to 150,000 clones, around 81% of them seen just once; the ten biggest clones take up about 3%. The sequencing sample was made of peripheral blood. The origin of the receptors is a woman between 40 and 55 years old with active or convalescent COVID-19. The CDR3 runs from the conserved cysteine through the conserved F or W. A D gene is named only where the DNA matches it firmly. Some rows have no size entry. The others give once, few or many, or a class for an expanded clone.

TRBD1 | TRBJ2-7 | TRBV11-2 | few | CASSSRTGTGYLYEQYF | TGTGCCAGCAGCTCTAGGACCGGGACAGGATACTTATACGAGCAGTACTTC
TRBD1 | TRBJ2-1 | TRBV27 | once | CASSLDRVGVGEQFF | TGTGCCAGCAGTTTAGACAGGGTTGGGGTTGGTGAGCAGTTCTTC
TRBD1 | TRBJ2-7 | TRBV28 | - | CASSHGTRDRGRGEQYF | TGTGCCAGCAGCCACGGAACCAGGGACAGGGGTCGAGGGGAGCAGTACTTC
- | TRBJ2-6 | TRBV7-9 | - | CASGLTGANVLTF | TGTGCCAGCGGGCTGACTGGGGCCAACGTCCTGACTTTC
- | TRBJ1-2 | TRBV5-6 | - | CASSLGGRTYGYTF | TGTGCCAGCAGCTTGGGGGGGAGGACCTATGGCTACACCTTC
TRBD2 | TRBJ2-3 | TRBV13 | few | CASSLSRTSGELQYF | TGTGCCAGCAGCTTATCCAGGACTAGCGGGGAGTTGCAGTATTTT
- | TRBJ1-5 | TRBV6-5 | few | CASSNRAVGNQPQHF | TGTGCCAGCAGCAACAGGGCAGTCGGGAATCAGCCCCAGCATTTT
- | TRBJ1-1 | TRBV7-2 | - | CASSSPGAMNTEAFF | TGTGCCAGCAGCTCACCAGGGGCTATGAACACTGAAGCTTTCTTT
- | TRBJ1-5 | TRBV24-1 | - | CAPKGGQPQHF | TGTGCCCCGAAAGGAGGACAGCCCCAGCATTTT
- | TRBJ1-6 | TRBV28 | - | CASSISTGSFYNSPLHF | TGTGCCAGCAGTATATCGACAGGAAGCTTCTATAATTCACCCCTCCACTTT
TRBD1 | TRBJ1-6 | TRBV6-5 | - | CASFAGQGGNSPLHF | TGTGCCAGTTTCGCGGGACAGGGTGGAAATTCACCCCTCCACTTT
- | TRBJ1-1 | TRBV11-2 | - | CASSLGLLTGDTEAFF | TGTGCCAGCAGCTTAGGGCTGTTGACAGGTGACACTGAAGCTTTCTTT
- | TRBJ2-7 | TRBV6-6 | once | CASGQGIYEQYF | TGTGCCAGCGGCCAGGGAATCTACGAGCAGTACTTC
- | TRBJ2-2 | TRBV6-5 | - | CASHRVTGELFF | TGTGCCAGTCACAGGGTTACCGGGGAGCTGTTTTTT
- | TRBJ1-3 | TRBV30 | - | CAWQGKPGNTIYF | TGTGCCTGGCAGGGTAAACCTGGAAACACCATATATTTT
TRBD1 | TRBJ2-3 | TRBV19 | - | CASSIEQGSDTQYF | TGTGCCAGTAGTATAGAACAGGGGTCGGATACGCAGTATTTT
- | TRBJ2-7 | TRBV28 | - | CASSFPLRYEQYF | TGTGCCAGCAGTTTCCCCCTTCGCTACGAGCAGTACTTC
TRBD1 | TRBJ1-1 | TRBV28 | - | CASSFPPGQGWNTEAFF | TGTGCCAGCAGTTTCCCCCCGGGACAGGGGTGGAACACTGAAGCTTTCTTT
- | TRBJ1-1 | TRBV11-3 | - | CASSINRFSEAFF | TGTGCCAGCAGCATCAACAGGTTTTCTGAAGCTTTCTTT
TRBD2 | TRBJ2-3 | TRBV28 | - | CASSLGAGGLDTQYF | TGTGCCAGCAGTTTAGGAGCGGGGGGCCTGGATACGCAGTATTTT
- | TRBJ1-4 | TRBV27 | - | CASSSGGDGNEKLFF | TGTGCCAGCAGTTCGGGCGGGGACGGTAATGAAAAACTGTTTTTT
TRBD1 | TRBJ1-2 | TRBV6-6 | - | CASSPIMRQGNYGYTF | TGTGCCAGCAGTCCCATTATGAGACAGGGTAACTATGGCTACACCTTC